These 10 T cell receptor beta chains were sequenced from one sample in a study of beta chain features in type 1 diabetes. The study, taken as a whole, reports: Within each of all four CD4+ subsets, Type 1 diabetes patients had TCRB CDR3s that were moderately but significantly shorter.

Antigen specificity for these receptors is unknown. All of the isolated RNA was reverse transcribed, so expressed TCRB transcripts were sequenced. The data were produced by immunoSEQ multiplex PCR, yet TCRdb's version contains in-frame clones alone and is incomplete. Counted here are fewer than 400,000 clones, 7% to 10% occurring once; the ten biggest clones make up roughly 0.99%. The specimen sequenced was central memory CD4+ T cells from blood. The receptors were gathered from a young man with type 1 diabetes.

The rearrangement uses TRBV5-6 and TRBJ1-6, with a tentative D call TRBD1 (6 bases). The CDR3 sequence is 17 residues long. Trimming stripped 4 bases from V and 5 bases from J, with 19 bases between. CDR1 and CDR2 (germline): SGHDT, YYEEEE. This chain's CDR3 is CASSPDGYRGDNSPLHF. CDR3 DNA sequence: TGTGCCAGCAGCCCCGACGGTTATAGGGGGGATAATTCACCCCTCCACTTT.

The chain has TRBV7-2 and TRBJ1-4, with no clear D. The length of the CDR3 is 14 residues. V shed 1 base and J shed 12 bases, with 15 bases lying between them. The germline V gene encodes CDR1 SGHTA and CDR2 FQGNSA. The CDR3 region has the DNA TGTGCCAGCAGCTTAGACCGGTTTCTTGGGCAACTGTTTTTT. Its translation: CASSLDRFLGQLFF.

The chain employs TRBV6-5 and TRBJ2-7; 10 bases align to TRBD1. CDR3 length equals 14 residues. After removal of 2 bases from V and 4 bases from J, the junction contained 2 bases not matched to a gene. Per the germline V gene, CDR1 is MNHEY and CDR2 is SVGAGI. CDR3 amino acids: CASSYRDRGYEQYF. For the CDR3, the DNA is TGTGCCAGCAGTTACCGGGACAGGGGATACGAGCAGTACTTC.

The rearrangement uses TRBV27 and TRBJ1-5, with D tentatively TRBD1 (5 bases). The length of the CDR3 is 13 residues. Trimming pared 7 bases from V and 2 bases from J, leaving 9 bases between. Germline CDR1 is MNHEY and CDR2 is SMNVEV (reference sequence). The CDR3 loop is CASTATGNQPQHF. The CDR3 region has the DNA TGTGCCAGCACCGCGACAGGCAATCAGCCCCAGCATTTT.

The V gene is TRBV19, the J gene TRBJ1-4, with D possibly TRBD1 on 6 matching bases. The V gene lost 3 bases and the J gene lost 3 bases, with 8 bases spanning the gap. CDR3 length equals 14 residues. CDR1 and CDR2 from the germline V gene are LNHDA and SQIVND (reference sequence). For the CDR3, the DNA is TGTGCCAGTAGTATTCGGACAGCTAATGAAAAACTGTTTTTT. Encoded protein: CASSIRTANEKLFF.

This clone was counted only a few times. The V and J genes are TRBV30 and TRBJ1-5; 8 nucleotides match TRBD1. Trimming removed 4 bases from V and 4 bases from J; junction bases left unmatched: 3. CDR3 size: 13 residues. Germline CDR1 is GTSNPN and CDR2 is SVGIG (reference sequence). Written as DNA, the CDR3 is TGTGCCTGGACGGACAGGGTTAATCAGCCCCAGCATTTT. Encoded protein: CAWTDRVNQPQHF.

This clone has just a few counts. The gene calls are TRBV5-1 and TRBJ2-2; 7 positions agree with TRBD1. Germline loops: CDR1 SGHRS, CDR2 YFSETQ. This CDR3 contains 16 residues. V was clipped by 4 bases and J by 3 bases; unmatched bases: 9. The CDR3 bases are TGCGCCAGCAGCCTCATCAACAGGGGCGACACCGGGGAGCTGTTTTTT. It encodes CASSLINRGDTGELFF.

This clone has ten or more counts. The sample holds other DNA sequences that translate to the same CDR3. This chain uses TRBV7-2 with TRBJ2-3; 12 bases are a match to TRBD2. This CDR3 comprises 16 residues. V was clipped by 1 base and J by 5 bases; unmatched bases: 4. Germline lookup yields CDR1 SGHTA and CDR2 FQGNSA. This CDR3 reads CASSLELAGGLDTQYF. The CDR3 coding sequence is TGTGCCAGCAGCTTAGAACTAGCGGGGGGCCTAGATACGCAGTATTTT.

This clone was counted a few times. CDR3 in amino acids: CASSPQWQGGTDTQYF. DNA of the CDR3: TGTGCCAGCTCACCACAGTGGCAGGGAGGCACAGATACGCAGTATTTT. The V and J genes are TRBV18 and TRBJ2-3; D is tentatively TRBD1 or TRBD2 (5 bases each). V lost 1 base and J 1 base, leaving 12 bases between the germline ends. This CDR3 region has 16 residues. Germline V CDR1 and CDR2: KGHSH, LQKENI.

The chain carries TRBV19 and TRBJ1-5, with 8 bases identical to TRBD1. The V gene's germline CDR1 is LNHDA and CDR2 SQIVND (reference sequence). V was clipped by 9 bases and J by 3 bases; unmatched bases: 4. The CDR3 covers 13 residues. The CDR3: CASVDRVNQPQHF. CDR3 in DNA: TGTGCCAGCGTGGACAGGGTCAATCAGCCCCAGCATTTT. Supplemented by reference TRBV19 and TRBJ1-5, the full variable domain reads DGGITQSPKYLFRKEGQNVTLSCEQNLNHDAMYWYRQDPGQGLRLIYYSQIVNDFQKGDIAEGYSVSREKKESFPLTVTSAQKNPTAFYLCASVDRVNQPQHFGDGTRLSIL.